This T cell receptor beta chain was identified during a study of graft-versus-host responses after intestinal transplantation. Study-level information: Multivisceral, liver-intestinal, or isolated intestinal transplants were given to recipients. Tacrolimus and steroids were given for around three years to all recipients after anti-thymocyte globulin induction.

The table lists this clone with a count of one. What it recognizes is unknown. Study-wide findings and caveats: Allograft clonal ratios (graft-versus-host to host-versus-graft) were high in patients who had graft-donor T cell macrochimerism. GvH clones occurred in recipient marrow; some first appeared in ileum or blood.

Produced via immunoSEQ multiplex PCR; TCRdb's table is partial and in-frame only. Among tens of thousands of clones listed, roughly 90% were seen once. The germline V gene encodes CDR1 MDHEN and CDR2 SYDVKM. The junction had 11 bases not matched to a gene; V was cut back by 7 bases and J by 4 bases. The CDR3 has 16 amino acids. J is TRBJ2-3 and V is TRBV28, with 10 positions matching TRBD1. The starting material was PBMCs, obtained 26 days after transplant. The TCR comes from a human patient who received an intestinal transplant, so some T cells may come from the graft donor. The CDR3 coding sequence is TGTGCCAGCACTCGGGGGACAGGGGAGGCTTCAGATACGCAGTATTTT. Its protein product is CASTRGTGEASDTQYF.